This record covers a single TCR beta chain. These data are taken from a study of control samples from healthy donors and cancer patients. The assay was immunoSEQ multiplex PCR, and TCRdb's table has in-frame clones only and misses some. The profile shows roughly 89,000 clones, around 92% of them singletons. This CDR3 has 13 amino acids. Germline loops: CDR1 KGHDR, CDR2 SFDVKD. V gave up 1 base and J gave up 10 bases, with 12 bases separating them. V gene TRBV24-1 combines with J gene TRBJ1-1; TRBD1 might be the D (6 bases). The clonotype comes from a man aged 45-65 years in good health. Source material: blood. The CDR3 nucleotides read TGTGCCACCAGTGATTTCAGGACGACAGGAGCTTTCTTT. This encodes CATSDFRTTGAFF.